The clone carrying this T cell receptor beta chain was found many times. The antigen is not known. The iRepertoire nested amplicon-rescue multiplex PCR amplified TCR alpha and beta CDR3s from RNA. One-step reverse transcription and amplification started from approximately 100-400 ng of tissue mRNA or PBMC total RNA. TCRdb re-derived calls from the multiplex PCR reads in MiXCR, one entry per CDR3 protein. Among 170,000 or so distinct CDR3 sequences, around 40% were seen once, and the ten largest hold around 4.9%. This sample stems from a study of glioma-infiltrating T cells. General observations from the study: Above-expected tissue-blood divergence occurred in all gliomas, most in low-grade ones. Only very few CDR3 sequences appeared in both tissue and blood.

There are 15 residues in the CDR3. Trimming removed 6 bases from V and 2 bases from J; junction bases left unmatched: 9. Germline assignment: CDR1 DFQATT and CDR2 SNEGSKA (reference sequence). Sequenced: glioma tissue, nonneoplastic brain tissue, or PBMCs (not recorded which). This TCR was recovered from a human donor with low-grade glioma or glioblastoma, undergoing nonglioma brain surgery, or in good health (not recorded which). The chain combines TRBV20-1 with TRBJ2-5, with 10 bases lining up with TRBD2. CDR3 DNA: TGCAGTGCCCCCAAAGGACTAGCGGAACAAGAGACCCAGTACTTC. This codes for CSAPKGLAEQETQYF.